This is a list of T cell receptor beta chains from one sample in a study of regulatory T cells in long-lasting Graves disease. TCRdb reprocessed the multiplex PCR reads via MiXCR and lists one record per CDR3 protein. The table lists 300,000 to 400,000 distinct CDR3 sequences, around a sixth of them singletons, with 20% to 25% in the top ten. The material sequenced was peripheral blood mononuclear cells (PBMCs), taken at new diagnosis, from a patient treated with antithyroid drugs. The receptors originated from a female donor with Graves disease. Each CDR3 is given with its conserved first and last residue. Each record gives: V gene, clone size, D gene, J gene, CDR3 DNA, CDR3 protein. A D gene is named only where the DNA matches it firmly. Size values are once, few and many counts, or a class for expanded clones, and some rows have none.

TRBV28,many,TRBD2,TRBJ2-1,TGTGCCAGCAGCTTGACAGGACTAGCGGGAGAGGGTGAGCAGTTCTTC,CASSLTGLAGEGEQFF
TRBV7-2,many,NA,TRBJ2-3,TGTGCCAGCAGGTTATACGACAGCACAGATACGCAGTATTTT,CASRLYDSTDTQYF
TRBV9,NA,NA,TRBJ2-7,TGTGCCAGCAGCGTAGATCAATACTACGAGCAGTACTTC,CASSVDQYYEQYF
TRBV14,NA,NA,TRBJ2-4,TGTGCCAGCAGCCTCGGACAGCTGGGGAACATTCAGTACTTC,CASSLGQLGNIQYF
TRBV12-3/TRBV12-4,many,NA,TRBJ1-1,TGTGCCAGCAGACGGGGCGGGGCAGGCCTGGGAAACACTGAAGCTTTCTTT,CASRRGGAGLGNTEAFF
TRBV3-1,many,NA,TRBJ1-6,TGTGCCAGCAGCCAAGGGGTAGGGTTTTCACCCCTCCACTTT,CASSQGVGFSPLHF
TRBV3-1,NA,NA,TRBJ2-4,TGTGCCAGCAGCCAAGATAAAAGGGGACCCGGAGGAGCCAAAAACATTCAGTACTTC,CASSQDKRGPGGAKNIQYF
TRBV20-1,once,TRBD2,TRBJ2-5,TGCAGTGCAAAAGCGGGGGGGCCTCAAGAGACCCAGTACTTC,CSAKAGGPQETQYF
TRBV28,many,NA,TRBJ2-7,TGTGCCAGCAACCCCCTAAGGACCCTCACCTACGAGCAGTACTTC,CASNPLRTLTYEQYF
TRBV2,many,NA,TRBJ2-6,TGTGCCAGCAGTGCACAGGGCAACTCTGGGGCCAACGTCCTGACTTTC,CASSAQGNSGANVLTF
TRBV5-1,medium-sized,NA,TRBJ2-1,TGTGCCAGCAGCTTGAAACCTGACAAGGGGCAGTTCTTC,CASSLKPDKGQFF
TRBV2,many,NA,TRBJ1-2,TGTGCCAGCAGACCCTACGGGACCCCCCTCCCCGGAGGCTACACCTTC,CASRPYGTPLPGGYTF
TRBV7-9,NA,NA,TRBJ2-1,TGTGCCAGCAGCCCTTCTAGCGCCTCCTACAATGAGCAGTTCTTC,CASSPSSASYNEQFF
TRBV7-2,many,NA,TRBJ2-7,TGTGCCAGCAGCTTCTACGGGAGAGAGAGCGAGCAGTACTTC,CASSFYGRESEQYF
TRBV29-1,many,TRBD1,TRBJ1-2,TGCAGCGTTGACAGTATAAACAGGGGGGGGAACTATGGCTACACCTTC,CSVDSINRGGNYGYTF
TRBV19,few,TRBD1,TRBJ1-1,TGTGCCAGTAGTGGGGACAGGGGGTATCTTGGGAACACTGAAGCTTTCTTT,CASSGDRGYLGNTEAFF
TRBV27,many,NA,TRBJ2-7,TGTGCCAGCAGTTTATCGATCGGGACTGGGACCTACGAGCAGTACTTC,CASSLSIGTGTYEQYF
TRBV20-1,NA,TRBD1,TRBJ1-1,TGCAGTGCTAGATGGACAGGGAGGGGCGGTGAAGCTTTCTTT,CSARWTGRGGEAFF
TRBV9,many,NA,TRBJ1-1,TGTGCCAGCAGCGTAGAGGCCAGGCTGAACACTGAAGCTTTCTTT,CASSVEARLNTEAFF
TRBV27,once,NA,TRBJ1-1,TGTGCCAGCAGTCCCCAAGGACAGCCTAACACTGAAGCTTTCTTT,CASSPQGQPNTEAFF
TRBV20-1,NA,TRBD2,TRBJ2-7,TGCAGTGCTCGGACTAGCAGAAGCTACGAGCAGTACTTC,CSARTSRSYEQYF
TRBV14,many,NA,TRBJ1-1,TGTGCCAGCAGCCCAACCAGGGTGTTTGGCACTGAAGCTTTCTTT,CASSPTRVFGTEAFF
TRBV7-9,NA,NA,TRBJ2-2,TGTGCCAGAGAGAGCGAGTCCACCGGGGAGCTGTTTTTT,CARESESTGELFF
TRBV7-9,many,TRBD1,TRBJ1-4,TGTGCCAGCAGCTCATCCGGGACAGGGGGCATAAGGGAAAAACTGTTTTTT,CASSSSGTGGIREKLFF
TRBV27,many,NA,TRBJ2-7,TGTGCCAGCAGTTCATACCGACAATCCTACGAGCAGTACTTC,CASSSYRQSYEQYF
TRBV7-2,NA,NA,TRBJ1-3,TGTGCCAGCAGCTTACATATGCGGACCTCCCGAAACACCATATATTTT,CASSLHMRTSRNTIYF
TRBV11-2,many,NA,TRBJ1-1,TGTGCCAGCAGACGGGATTCCACTGAAGCTTTCTTT,CASRRDSTEAFF
TRBV20-1,NA,TRBD2,TRBJ2-7,TGCAGTGCTAGAGATTTTAGCGGGAGTTCCGGCGACGAGCAGTACTTC,CSARDFSGSSGDEQYF
TRBV20-1,many,NA,TRBJ1-1,TGCAGTGCTTTTCCAGGGTCATGGAACACTGAAGCTTTCTTT,CSAFPGSWNTEAFF
TRBV2,many,NA,TRBJ1-4,TGTGCCAGCAGCGTGATGGGGGTCGATGAAAAACTGTTTTTT,CASSVMGVDEKLFF
TRBV28,many,NA,TRBJ2-2,TGTGCCAGCAGTACCCCCCGGTATTTGGCGGGACGGAACACCGGGGAGCTGTTTTTT,CASSTPRYLAGRNTGELFF
TRBV10-3,once,TRBD1,TRBJ2-1,TGTGCCATCAGCCTACAGGGGCGTGAGCAGTTCTTC,CAISLQGREQFF
TRBV24-1,many,TRBD1,TRBJ2-7,TGTGCCACCAGTGATGCCGGGACAGGGTCCCACGAGCAGTACTTC,CATSDAGTGSHEQYF